This T cell receptor (beta chain) appears in the sequencing data of a study of blood T cell repertoires in COVID-19. This CDR3 is built from 14 residues. Germline assignment: CDR1 MRHNA and CDR2 SNTAGT. The germline V and J ends were trimmed by 6 bases and 4 bases, with 13 bases remaining between them. The protocol was immunoSEQ multiplex PCR, while the TCRdb copy is restricted to in-frame clones and leaves out a portion. The sample lists some 270,000 clones; 65% to 85% were seen once. Participants' reported clinical history set cohort assignment. Recovered status in Cohort 3 required two negative PCRs, clearance, or symptom resolution.

The V and J genes are TRBV6-4 and TRBJ1-5; D possibly corresponds to TRBD1 (6 bases). Sequenced material: PBMCs or T cells enriched from blood (not recorded which). The receptor's source is a man aged 50-60 years who had recovered from COVID-19. In DNA, the CDR3 is TGTGCCAGCAGAGCCGGGACACTGAATCAGCCCCAGCATTTT. Its translation: CASRAGTLNQPQHF.